These T cell receptor beta chains were read from a single sample in a study of blood T cells in healthy people across ages. Each CDR3 protein is one row after TCRdb ran MiXCR on the 5' RACE reads. The sample carries about 1.6 million distinct CDR3 sequences, around 35% recorded once. Sequenced material: blood. The receptor source for this set is a woman under 40 in good health. The conserved cysteine and the conserved F or W are not part of the CDR3 here. Clone size appears in some rows only: once, few, many, or a class for an expanded clone.

>TRBV20-1|few
SARTSGGASGNEQF
>TRBV6-4|NA
ASSPEVGQPQH
>TRBV9|few
ASSVEPTNSPLH
>TRBV5-1|NA
ASSPQGSRHGYT
>TRBV6-4|NA
TSLDGTVTDTQY
>TRBV9|NA
ASSPGGRSVRNEQF
>TRBV4-1|NA
ASSQGLAQETQY
>TRBV29-1|many
SVTVLRDYEQY
>TRBV20-1|NA
SARDYLDLSQETQY
>TRBV14|NA
ASSQGRWRDLRSSTDTQY
>TRBV7-2|many
ASSFRYGLGEPQH
>TRBV6-1|NA
ASSPPSRGTSDGYT
>TRBV7-9|few
ASRGQATYNEQF
>TRBV7-9|NA
ASSPDGLAGYT
>TRBV7-3|few
ASSPRTSGINTDTQY
>TRBV3-1|NA
ASSQGPAEAF
>TRBV2|NA
ASSESTVNQPQH
>TRBV24-1|NA
ATSDPRDSSGPQH
>TRBV5-1|many
ASSLGETRY
>TRBV4-1|NA
ASSQGEVAGGRWNGQF
>TRBV29-1|few
SVGRGVSPDEKLF
>TRBV7-9|NA
ATSPAGGHSYNEQF
>TRBV6-2/TRBV6-3|NA
ASRRQLGGANPSTIGYT
>TRBV4-2|few
ASSQERSGKETQY
>TRBV5-1|NA
ASSLDSEGVPFNYGYT
>TRBV29-1|few
SVSHREQGNNEQF
>TRBV3-1|NA
ASSHHGQGSAAEAF
>TRBV10-3|few
AISLDKNYGYT
>TRBV7-9|few
ASSLPGQVVEQY
>TRBV18|NA
ASSPRQSEGETQY
>TRBV5-6|NA
ASTFNGMYGYT
>TRBV24-1|NA
ATSDGAGGLGNEQF
>TRBV5-1|few
ASSPERGSRVNTEAF
>TRBV21-1|NA
ASKLANEQF
>TRBV28|many
ASSFSGHEQF
>TRBV6-2/TRBV6-3|NA
ASSYPGRELACEQY
>TRBV4-2|many
ASSYFGGSNYEQY
>TRBV28|few
ASSLGQTTKNIQY
>TRBV5-1|few
ASSFSQGRGTDTQY
>TRBV6-1|NA
ASSQATRLAEQPNYEQY
>TRBV20-1|NA
SAQTQGAGYT
>TRBV9|few
ASSVRASGGETQY
>TRBV5-1|few
ASSLASSAHRSEQY
>TRBV15|NA
ATSRDSKGDNEQF
>TRBV9|few
ASSGPGRSSYNEQF
>TRBV20-1|NA
SAHLKGVTYNEQF
>TRBV5-1|few
ASSLNWATEAF
>TRBV6-1|NA
ASRLAGALPGTGELF
>TRBV7-9|many
ASSLARTSNEQF
>TRBV11-2|NA
ASSLELLETQY
>TRBV20-1|NA
SARPGAENTEAF
>TRBV30|NA
AWRDRPQETQY
>TRBV5-1|NA
ASSPGWGEEQY
>TRBV28|many
ASSKTRGSNEKLF
>TRBV28|NA
ASNPPGEIYGYT
>TRBV28|NA
ASSSGLAGRLSTDTQY
>TRBV4-1|once
ASSQEGRTGSEQY
>TRBV6-4|NA
AVHGVRSPLH
>TRBV20-1|NA
SARDSMIAGDSYEQY